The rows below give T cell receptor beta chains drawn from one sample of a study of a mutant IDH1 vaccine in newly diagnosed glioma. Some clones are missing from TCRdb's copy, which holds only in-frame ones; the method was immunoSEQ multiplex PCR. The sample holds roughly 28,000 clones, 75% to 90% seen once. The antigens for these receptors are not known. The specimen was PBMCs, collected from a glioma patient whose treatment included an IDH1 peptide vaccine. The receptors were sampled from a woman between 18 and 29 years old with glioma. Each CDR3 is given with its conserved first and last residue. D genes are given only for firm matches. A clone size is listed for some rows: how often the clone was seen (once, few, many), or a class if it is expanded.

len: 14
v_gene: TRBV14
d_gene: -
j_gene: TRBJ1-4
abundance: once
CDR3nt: TGTGCCAGCAGCCAAGGGGCAGGGGTCGGAAAACTGTTTTTT
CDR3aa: CASSQGAGVGKLFF

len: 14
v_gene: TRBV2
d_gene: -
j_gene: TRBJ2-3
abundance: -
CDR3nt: TGTGCCAGCAGTGAAGCGACGCGAACAGATACGCAGTATTTT
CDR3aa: CASSEATRTDTQYF

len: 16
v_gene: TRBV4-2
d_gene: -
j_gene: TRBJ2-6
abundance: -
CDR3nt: TGTGCCAGCAGCGCAAGGTTACAAAGTCGGGCCAACGTCCTGACTTTC
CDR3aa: CASSARLQSRANVLTF

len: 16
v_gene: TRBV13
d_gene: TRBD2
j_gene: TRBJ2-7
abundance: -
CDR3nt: TGTGCCAGCAGCTTCCTAAGCGGGGGACTGCAGTACGAGCAGTACTTC
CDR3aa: CASSFLSGGLQYEQYF

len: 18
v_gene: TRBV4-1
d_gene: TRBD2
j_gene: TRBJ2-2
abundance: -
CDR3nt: TGCGCCAGCAGCCAGGAGATGCTAGCGGGTGCGAACACCGGGGAGCTGTTTTTT
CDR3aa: CASSQEMLAGANTGELFF

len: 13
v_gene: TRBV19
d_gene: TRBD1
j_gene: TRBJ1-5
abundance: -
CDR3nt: TGTGCCATAGCGGACAGGGGCAATCAGCCCCAGCATTTT
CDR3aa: CAIADRGNQPQHF

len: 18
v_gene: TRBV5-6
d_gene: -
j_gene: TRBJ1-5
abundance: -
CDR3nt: TGTGCCAGCAGCTTATTCACCGGCGGTAGCCAGGTAAATCAGCCCCAGCATTTT
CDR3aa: CASSLFTGGSQVNQPQHF

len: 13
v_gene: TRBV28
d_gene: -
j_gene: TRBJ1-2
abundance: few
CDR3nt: TGTGCCAGCAGTTTAGTCAGGGGAGGGGGCTACACCTTC
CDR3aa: CASSLVRGGGYTF

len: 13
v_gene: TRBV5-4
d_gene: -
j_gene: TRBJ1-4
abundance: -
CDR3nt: TGTGCCAGCAGCTTGACAGGGAATGAAAAACTGTTTTTT
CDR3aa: CASSLTGNEKLFF

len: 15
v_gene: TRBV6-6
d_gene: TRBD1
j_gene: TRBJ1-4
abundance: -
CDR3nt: TGTGCCAGCAGTTATGGAACCAGGGGGTCAGAAAAACTGTTTTTT
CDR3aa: CASSYGTRGSEKLFF

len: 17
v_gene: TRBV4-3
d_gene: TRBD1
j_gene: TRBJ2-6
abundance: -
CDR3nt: TGCGCCAGCAGCCACTCCCGGACAGGCTCTGGGGCCAACGTCCTGACTTTC
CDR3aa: CASSHSRTGSGANVLTF

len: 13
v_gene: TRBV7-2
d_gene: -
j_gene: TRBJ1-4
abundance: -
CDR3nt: TGTGCCAGCAGCTTACTCCACGATGAAAAACTGTTTTTT
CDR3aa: CASSLLHDEKLFF

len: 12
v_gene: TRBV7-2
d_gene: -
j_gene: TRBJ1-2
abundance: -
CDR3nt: TGTGCCAGCAGCCCCCGACAGTATGGCTACACCTTC
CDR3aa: CASSPRQYGYTF